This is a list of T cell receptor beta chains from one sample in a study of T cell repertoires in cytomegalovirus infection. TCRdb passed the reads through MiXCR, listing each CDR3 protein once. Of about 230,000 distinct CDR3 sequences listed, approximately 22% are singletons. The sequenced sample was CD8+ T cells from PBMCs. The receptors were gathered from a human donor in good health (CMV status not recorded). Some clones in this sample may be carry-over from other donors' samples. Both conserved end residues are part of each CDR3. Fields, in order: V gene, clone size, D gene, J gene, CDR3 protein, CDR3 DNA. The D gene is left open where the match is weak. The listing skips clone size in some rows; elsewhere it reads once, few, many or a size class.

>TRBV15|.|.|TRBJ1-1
CATTQQGWTEAFF
TGTGCCACCACTCAACAGGGATGGACTGAAGCTTTCTTT
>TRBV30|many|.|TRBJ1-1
CAYPSQGPNTEAFF
TGTGCCTACCCAAGTCAGGGGCCGAACACTGAAGCTTTCTTT
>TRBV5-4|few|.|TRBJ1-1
CASSLDRSANTEAFF
TGTGCCAGCAGCTTGGACAGGTCGGCGAACACTGAAGCTTTCTTT
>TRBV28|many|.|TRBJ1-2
CASSLGTQHGYTF
TGTGCCAGCAGTCTAGGGACTCAGCATGGCTACACCTTC
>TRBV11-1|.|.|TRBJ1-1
CASSLPRGANTEAFF
TGTGCCAGCAGCCTACCCCGGGGGGCGAACACTGAAGCTTTCTTT
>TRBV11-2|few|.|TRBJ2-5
CASSLVSDGTQYF
TGTGCCAGCAGCTTAGTTAGTGATGGGACCCAGTACTTC
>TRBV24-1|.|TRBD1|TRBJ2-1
CATSVRGRDEQFF
TGTGCCACCAGTGTCAGGGGGCGCGATGAGCAGTTCTTC
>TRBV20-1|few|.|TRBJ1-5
CSARDPHGLWEHF
TGCAGTGCTAGGGATCCACATGGCCTCTGGGAGCATTTT
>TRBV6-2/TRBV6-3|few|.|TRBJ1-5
CASSYLGVQPQHF
TGTGCCAGCAGTTACTTGGGTGTTCAGCCCCAGCATTTT
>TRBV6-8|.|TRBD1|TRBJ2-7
CATMVTGVSSYEQYF
TGTGCCACCATGGTAACAGGGGTCTCCTCCTACGAGCAGTACTTC
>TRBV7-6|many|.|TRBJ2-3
CASSSGPTDTQYF
TGTGCCAGCAGCTCGGGCCCCACAGATACGCAGTATTTT
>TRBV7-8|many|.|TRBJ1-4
CASSLGYNREEKLFF
TGTGCCAGCAGCTTAGGGTATAACCGGGAGGAAAAACTGTTTTTT
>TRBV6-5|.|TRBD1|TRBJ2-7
CASRETGVFSGEQYF
TGTGCCAGCAGGGAGACAGGGGTTTTTTCCGGCGAGCAGTACTTC
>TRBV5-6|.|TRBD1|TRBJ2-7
CASSLGQADEQYF
TGTGCCAGCAGCCTAGGACAGGCCGACGAGCAGTACTTC
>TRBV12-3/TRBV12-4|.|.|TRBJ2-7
CASSRVIPNEQYF
TGTGCCAGCAGCCGCGTCATCCCGAATGAGCAGTACTTC
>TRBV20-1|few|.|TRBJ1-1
CSARGLVLGDTEAFF
TGCAGTGCTAGAGGGCTGGTCCTCGGGGACACTGAAGCTTTCTTT
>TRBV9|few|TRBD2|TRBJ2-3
CASSPFSGGSTDTQYF
TGTGCCAGCAGCCCCTTTAGCGGGGGAAGCACAGATACGCAGTATTTT
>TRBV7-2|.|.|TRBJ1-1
CASSLVGRAGDEVRGTEAFF
TGTGCCAGCAGCTTAGTAGGGAGGGCGGGGGATGAAGTAAGGGGCACTGAAGCTTTCTTT
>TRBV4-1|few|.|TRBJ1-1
CASSQDPSVNTEAFF
TGCGCCAGCAGCCAAGATCCCTCTGTGAACACTGAAGCTTTCTTT
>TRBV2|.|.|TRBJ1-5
CASTGTANQPQHF
TGTGCCAGCACCGGGACCGCGAATCAGCCCCAGCATTTT
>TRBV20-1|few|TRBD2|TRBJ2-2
CSARDLAGANTGELFF
TGCAGTGCTAGAGATCTAGCGGGGGCTAACACCGGGGAGCTGTTTTTT
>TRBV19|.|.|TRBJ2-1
CASSQGGGAYNEQFF
TGTGCCAGTTCCCAGGGCGGCGGCGCCTACAATGAGCAGTTCTTC
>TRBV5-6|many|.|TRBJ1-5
CASSPWQSTKQPQHF
TGTGCCAGCAGCCCCTGGCAGTCAACGAAGCAGCCCCAGCATTTT
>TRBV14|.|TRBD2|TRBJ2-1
CTSSQSGTSHNYYNEQFF
TGTACCAGCAGCCAGTCCGGGACTAGCCATAATTACTACAATGAGCAGTTCTTC
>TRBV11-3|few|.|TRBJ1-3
CASSLKPLWGYTIYF
TGTGCCAGCAGCTTAAAACCGCTCTGGGGGTACACCATATATTTT
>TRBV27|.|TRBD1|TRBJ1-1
CASSPLRGRNTEAFF
TGTGCCAGCAGCCCTCTCAGGGGGCGGAACACTGAAGCTTTCTTT
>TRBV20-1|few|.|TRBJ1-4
CSAPLAVATNEKLFF
TGCAGTGCTCCTTTAGCGGTGGCGACTAATGAAAAACTGTTTTTT
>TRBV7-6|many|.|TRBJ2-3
CASSFSEGDTQYF
TGTGCCAGCAGCTTTTCCGAAGGAGATACGCAGTATTTT
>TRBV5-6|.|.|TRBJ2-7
CASSEKHASYEQYF
TGTGCCAGCAGCGAAAAACATGCATCCTACGAGCAGTACTTC
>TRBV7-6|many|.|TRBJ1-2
CASSLLGGFSGGYTF
TGTGCCAGCAGCTTATTGGGCGGCTTTTCGGGTGGCTACACCTTC
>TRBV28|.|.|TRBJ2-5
CASSGRRGETQYF
TGTGCCAGCAGTGGTAGGCGTGGGGAGACCCAGTACTTC
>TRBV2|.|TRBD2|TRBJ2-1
CASSDRLAGGENEQFF
TGTGCCAGCAGTGATAGACTAGCGGGGGGCGAAAATGAGCAGTTCTTC
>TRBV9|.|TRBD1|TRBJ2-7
CASSPVGGTGSHEQYF
TGTGCCAGCAGCCCGGTAGGTGGGACAGGGTCCCACGAGCAGTACTTC
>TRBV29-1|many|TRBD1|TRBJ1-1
CSARRLGTGDFEAFF
TGCAGCGCTAGGCGCCTCGGGACAGGGGATTTTGAAGCTTTCTTT
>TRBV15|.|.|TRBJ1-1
CATSSRQNTEAFF
TGTGCCACCAGCAGCAGGCAGAACACTGAAGCTTTCTTT
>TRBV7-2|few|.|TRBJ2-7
CASSARGYSYEQYF
TGTGCCAGCAGCGCGAGAGGGTACTCCTACGAGCAGTACTTC